Reported below is one TCR beta chain. This record comes from a study of blood T cell repertoires in COVID-19. Generated by immunoSEQ multiplex PCR, the TCRdb table keeps only in-frame clones and is missing some. Counted here are some 150,000 clones, around 89% occurring once; the ten biggest clones make up around 3%. V gave up 1 base and J gave up 2 bases, with 8 bases separating them. This CDR3 region has 15 residues. Germline V gene sequence: CDR1 SGHAT, CDR2 FQNNGV. V gene TRBV11-2 combines with J gene TRBJ2-2; D is unclear. The sequence derives from a man in his fifties or sixties with active or convalescent COVID-19. Source material: peripheral blood. The DNA for the CDR3 is TGTGCCAGCAGCTTAGGACTGATTAACACCGGGGAGCTGTTTTTT. The encoded protein is CASSLGLINTGELFF.